This TCR beta chain was found in a study of a mutant IDH1 vaccine in newly diagnosed glioma. Study information: Among treated patients, roughly 60% were male and about 38% female, and mean age was around 40 years. Before enrollment, patients got radiotherapy alone, temozolomide alone, or mostly the combination.

Profiled with immunoSEQ multiplex PCR; TCRdb holds only in-frame clones, not every one. The sample carries tens of thousands of clones, about 83% recorded once. The CDR3 covers 15 residues. Germline V gene data show CDR1 as LNHDA and CDR2 as SQIVND (reference sequence). V lost 7 bases and J lost 3, with 18 bases in between. Noted time point: baseline, week 1 (first vaccination visit). Treatment meaning: pre-vaccination baseline after standard-of-care therapy. Study-level points and caveats: In 90% to 95% of patients, immune responses induced by the vaccine occurred.

About this clone: Its antigen is as yet unknown.

This specimen was PBMCs, taken from a glioma patient treated with radiotherapy, temozolomide or both. The sequence was obtained from a woman in her forties or fifties with glioma. The chain combines TRBV19 with TRBJ1-1; D is possibly TRBD1 (6 bases). CDR3 amino acids: CASTPRGGGDTEAFF. Written as DNA, the CDR3 is TGTGCCAGTACCCCAAGAGGAGGGGGGGACACTGAAGCTTTCTTT.